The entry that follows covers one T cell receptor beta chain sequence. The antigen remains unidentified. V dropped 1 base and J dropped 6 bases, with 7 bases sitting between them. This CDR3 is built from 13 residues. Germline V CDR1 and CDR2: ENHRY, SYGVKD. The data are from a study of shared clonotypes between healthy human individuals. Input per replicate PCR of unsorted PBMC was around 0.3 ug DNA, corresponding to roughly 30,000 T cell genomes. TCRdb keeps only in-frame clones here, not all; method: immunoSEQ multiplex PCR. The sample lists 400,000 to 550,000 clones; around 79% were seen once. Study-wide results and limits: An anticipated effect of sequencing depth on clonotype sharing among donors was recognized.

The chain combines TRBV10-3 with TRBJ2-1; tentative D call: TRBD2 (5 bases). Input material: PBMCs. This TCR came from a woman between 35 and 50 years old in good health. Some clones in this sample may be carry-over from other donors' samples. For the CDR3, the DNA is TGTGCCATCAGTGAGTTAGGAGGCAATGAGCAGTTCTTC. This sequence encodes CAISELGGNEQFF.